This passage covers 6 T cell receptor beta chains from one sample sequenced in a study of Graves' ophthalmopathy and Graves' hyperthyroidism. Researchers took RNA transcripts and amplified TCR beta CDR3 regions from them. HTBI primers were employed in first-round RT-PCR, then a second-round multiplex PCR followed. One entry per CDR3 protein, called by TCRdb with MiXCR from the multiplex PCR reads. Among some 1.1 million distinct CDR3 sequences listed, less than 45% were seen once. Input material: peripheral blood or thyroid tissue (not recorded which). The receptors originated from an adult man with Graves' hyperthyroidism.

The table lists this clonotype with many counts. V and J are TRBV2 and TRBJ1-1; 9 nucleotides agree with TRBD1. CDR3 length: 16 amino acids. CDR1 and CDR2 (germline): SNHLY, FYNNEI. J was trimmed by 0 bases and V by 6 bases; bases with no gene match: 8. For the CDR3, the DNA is TGTGCCAGCAGGCTCGAACAGGGGGCTATGAACACTGAAGCTTTCTTT. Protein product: CASRLEQGAMNTEAFF.

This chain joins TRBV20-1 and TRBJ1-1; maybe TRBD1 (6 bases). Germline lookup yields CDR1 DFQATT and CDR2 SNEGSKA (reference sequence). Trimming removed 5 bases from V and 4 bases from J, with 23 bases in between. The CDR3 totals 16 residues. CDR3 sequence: CSAPRGGGKGGTEAFF. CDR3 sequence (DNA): TGCAGTGCTCCGAGGGGGGGAGGAAAGGGGGGCACTGAAGCTTTCTTT.

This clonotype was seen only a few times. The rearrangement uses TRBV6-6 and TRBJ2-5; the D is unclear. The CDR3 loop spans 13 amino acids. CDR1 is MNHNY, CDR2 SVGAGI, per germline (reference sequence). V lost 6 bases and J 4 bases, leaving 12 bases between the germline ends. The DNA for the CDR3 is TGTGCCAGCAGACGACCCCAGAGAGAGACCCAGTACTTC. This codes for CASRRPQRETQYF.

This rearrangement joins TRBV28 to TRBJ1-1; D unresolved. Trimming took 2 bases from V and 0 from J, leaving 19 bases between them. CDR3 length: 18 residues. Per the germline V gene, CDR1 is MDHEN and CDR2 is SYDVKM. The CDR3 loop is CASSLRAAEIPLNTEAFF. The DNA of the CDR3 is TGTGCCAGCAGTTTAAGGGCGGCTGAGATCCCATTGAACACTGAAGCTTTCTTT.

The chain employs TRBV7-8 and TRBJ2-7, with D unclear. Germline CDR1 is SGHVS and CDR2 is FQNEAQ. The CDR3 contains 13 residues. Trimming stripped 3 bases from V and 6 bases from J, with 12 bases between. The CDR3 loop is CASSFRSSPEQYF. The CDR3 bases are TGTGCCAGCAGCTTCAGGAGCTCCCCCGAGCAGTACTTC. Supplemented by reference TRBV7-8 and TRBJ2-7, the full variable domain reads GAGVSQSPRYKVAKRGQDVALRCDPISGHVSLFWYQQALGQGPEFLTYFQNEAQLDKSGLPSDRFFAERPEGSVSTLKIQRTQQEDSAVYLCASSFRSSPEQYFGPGTRLTVT.

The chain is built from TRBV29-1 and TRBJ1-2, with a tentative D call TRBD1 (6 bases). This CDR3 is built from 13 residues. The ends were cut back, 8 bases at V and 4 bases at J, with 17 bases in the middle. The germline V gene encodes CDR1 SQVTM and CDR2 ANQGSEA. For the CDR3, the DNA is TGCAGCCGCGGTACAGGGTTTAGCTATGGCTACACCTTC. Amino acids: CSRGTGFSYGYTF.